The rows below give T cell receptor beta chains drawn from one sample of a study of cytomegalovirus exposure and HLA in healthy donors. The assay was immunoSEQ multiplex PCR, and TCRdb's table has in-frame clones only and misses some. The table has about 250,000 clones, over 75% seen once. Sequencing was performed on PBMCs. These receptors all stem from a man aged 18 to 29 in good health and CMV-seropositive. CDR3s include the opening cysteine and the closing phenylalanine or tryptophan. Clone size appears in some rows only: once, few, many, or a class for an expanded clone.

v_call	cdr3_length	j_call	clone_size	cdr3_aa
TRBV5-1	12	TRBJ2-7	-	CASSIDSYEQYF
TRBV9	15	TRBJ1-1	-	CASSASPQRNTEAFF
TRBV6-5	15	TRBJ1-1	-	CASSYSPGGLTEAFF
TRBV5-1	16	TRBJ2-6	-	CASSLDRGSGANVLTF
TRBV7-2	17	TRBJ2-1	-	CASSLAGGPSSYNEQFF
TRBV27	17	TRBJ1-3	-	CASSPRTGPLSGNTIYF
TRBV27	12	TRBJ2-7	few	CASKGGSYEQYF
TRBV5-4	14	TRBJ1-2	-	CASRGGGQLYGYTF
TRBV15	13	TRBJ1-1	once	CATSRDPGNGAFF
TRBV18	15	TRBJ2-2	-	CASSPGTGNFGELFF
TRBV19	13	TRBJ2-2	-	CASSWPNTGELFF
TRBV19	12	TRBJ1-5	few	CASWDFPQPQHF
TRBV29-1	12	TRBJ1-1	-	CSVVEGWTEAFF
TRBV5-1	13	TRBJ2-7	-	CASSRDSPYEQYF
TRBV9	16	TRBJ2-3	-	CASSVAGQLRTDTQYF
TRBV6-1	14	TRBJ1-1	-	CASSWGQEDTEAFF
TRBV21-1	13	TRBJ2-1	-	CASSKLGFGEQFF
TRBV5-4	17	TRBJ2-5	-	CASSAGRTGEEGETQYF
TRBV19	14	TRBJ1-5	few	CASRSGGSNQPQHF
TRBV7-3	16	TRBJ2-3	once	CASSYAGNAYPDTQYF
TRBV7-8	14	TRBJ2-3	-	CASSPSGGTDTQYF
TRBV4-2	16	TRBJ2-7	-	CASSQATSGPTYEQYF
TRBV28	16	TRBJ2-7	-	CASSPFVTGGIYEQYF
TRBV20-1	11	TRBJ1-2	few	CSAGEDGGYTF
TRBV5-4	12	TRBJ1-2	-	CASSLDDYGYTF
TRBV6-5	15	TRBJ1-1	-	CASSARDTLNTEAFF
TRBV7-8	18	TRBJ2-1	-	CASRVAAASGSAYNEQFF
TRBV5-1	12	TRBJ2-5	-	CASSLLGETQYF
TRBV21-1	15	TRBJ1-2	-	CASSGRQAPNYGYTF
TRBV4-1	16	TRBJ2-7	-	CASSPPFAGGRNEQYF
TRBV7-2	15	TRBJ2-1	once	CASRRTVSSYNEQFF
TRBV27	14	TRBJ1-5	few	CASSLLGKNQPQHF
TRBV5-1	15	TRBJ1-4	-	CASSELQGAMEKLFF
TRBV28	15	TRBJ2-7	-	CASSLSGTGLYEQYF
TRBV9	16	TRBJ2-7	-	CASSVAPGGSTYEQYF
TRBV7-2	15	TRBJ1-5	-	CASSPWTGANQPQHF
TRBV5-4	13	TRBJ2-7	-	CASSGGQYYEQYF
TRBV18	15	TRBJ2-7	once	CASSPTSGGSYEQYF
TRBV7-9	14	TRBJ1-1	-	CASSLTGGVSEAFF
TRBV4-1	17	TRBJ2-7	-	CASSPWVRQGSSYEQYF
TRBV6-5	14	TRBJ1-2	-	CASSSGRATYGYTF
TRBV10-3	15	TRBJ2-7	-	CAISASSGSAYEQYF
TRBV19	13	TRBJ2-2	-	CASRGQGSGELFF
TRBV30	14	TRBJ1-1	-	CAWSGGVGNTEAFF
TRBV5-1	13	TRBJ2-7	-	CASSSDPGREQYF
TRBV30	14	TRBJ1-4	-	CACYRGVGNEKLFF
TRBV19	15	TRBJ1-2	-	CASSMYLGGNYGYTF
TRBV11-2	19	TRBJ2-3	-	CASSEKRGLAGGITDTQYF
TRBV9	16	TRBJ2-3	-	CASSVGLSTSTDTQYF
TRBV14	13	TRBJ2-1	-	CASSPGRYNEQFF